Listed below are T cell receptor beta chains from one sample, sequenced in a study of blood T cell repertoires in COVID-19. Data came from immunoSEQ multiplex PCR; TCRdb stores just in-frame clones and leaves some out. The table records around 150,000 clones, around 80% of them present only once. Sample: peripheral blood. All receptors come from a woman over 75 with acute or convalescent COVID-19. Each CDR3 is given with its conserved first and last residue. A D gene is named only where the DNA matches it firmly.

TRBJ2-7 TRBD2 TRBV3-1/TRBV3-2 TGTGCCAGCAGCCTCCGGACTAGCGGGGAGCAGTACTTC CASSLRTSGEQYF
TRBJ2-5 . TRBV6-5 TGTGCCAGCAGTACCTTTACACCGTACCAAGAGACCCAGTACTTC CASSTFTPYQETQYF
TRBJ2-2 . TRBV19 TGTGCCAGTAGTATCTGGCTAGCGTTAGAACCCGGGGAGCTGTTTTTT CASSIWLALEPGELFF
TRBJ1-3 TRBD1 TRBV6-5 TGTGCCAGCGGGGATACAGGGGTCTCTGGAAACACCATATATTTT CASGDTGVSGNTIYF
TRBJ1-5 . TRBV19 TGTGCCAGTAGTATTCCCGAAGGACAGAGGTATCAGCCCCAGCATTTT CASSIPEGQRYQPQHF
TRBJ2-4 . TRBV5-6 TGTGCCAGCAGCCCCGACAGCGGGAAAAACATTCAGTACTTC CASSPDSGKNIQYF
TRBJ2-3 TRBD2 TRBV5-4 TGTGCCAGCAGCCCAGCTCCGGGACTAGCGAGCACAGATACGCAGTATTTT CASSPAPGLASTDTQYF
TRBJ2-7 TRBD1 TRBV29-1 TGCAGCGTTGCCGGGACAGGATACTCCTACGAGCAGTACTTC CSVAGTGYSYEQYF
TRBJ2-7 . TRBV20-1 TGCAGTGCTAGATTCCCCAGGGGGCAGTACTTC CSARFPRGQYF
TRBJ2-3 TRBD2 TRBV10-2 TGCGCCAGCAGTGAGTCACTAGCGGGAGTTGCAGGCACAGATACGCAGTATTTT CASSESLAGVAGTDTQYF
TRBJ1-5 . TRBV29-1 TGCAGCGTCCTAGGACAGAGCAATCAGCCCCAGCATTTT CSVLGQSNQPQHF
TRBJ1-6 TRBD1 TRBV6-1 TGTGCCAGCAGTGCCAACCGGGACAGGGGCTCGGTCATGGATTCACCCCTCCACTTT CASSANRDRGSVMDSPLHF
TRBJ2-1 TRBD2 TRBV18 TGTGCCAGCTCACCGTTGGCGGGAGGGGGTAATGAGCAGTTCTTC CASSPLAGGGNEQFF
TRBJ2-5 . TRBV7-8 TGTGCCAGCAGCCCCTACGGCCAGCGGGCTCCAGAGACCCAGTACTTC CASSPYGQRAPETQYF